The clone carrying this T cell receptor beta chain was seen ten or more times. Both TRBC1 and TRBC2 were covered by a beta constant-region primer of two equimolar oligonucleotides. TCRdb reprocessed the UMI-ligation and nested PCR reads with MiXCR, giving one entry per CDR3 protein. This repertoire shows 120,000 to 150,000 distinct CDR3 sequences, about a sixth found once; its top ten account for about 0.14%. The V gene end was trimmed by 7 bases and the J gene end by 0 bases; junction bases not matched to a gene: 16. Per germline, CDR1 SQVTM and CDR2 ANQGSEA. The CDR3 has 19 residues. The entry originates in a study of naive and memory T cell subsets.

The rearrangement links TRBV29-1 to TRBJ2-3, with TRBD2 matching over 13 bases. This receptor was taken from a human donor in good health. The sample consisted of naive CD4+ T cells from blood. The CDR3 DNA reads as TGCAGCGGAAGACAGTCCACTAGACTAGCGGGGGGAAGCACAGATACGCAGTATTTT. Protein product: CSGRQSTRLAGGSTDTQYF.